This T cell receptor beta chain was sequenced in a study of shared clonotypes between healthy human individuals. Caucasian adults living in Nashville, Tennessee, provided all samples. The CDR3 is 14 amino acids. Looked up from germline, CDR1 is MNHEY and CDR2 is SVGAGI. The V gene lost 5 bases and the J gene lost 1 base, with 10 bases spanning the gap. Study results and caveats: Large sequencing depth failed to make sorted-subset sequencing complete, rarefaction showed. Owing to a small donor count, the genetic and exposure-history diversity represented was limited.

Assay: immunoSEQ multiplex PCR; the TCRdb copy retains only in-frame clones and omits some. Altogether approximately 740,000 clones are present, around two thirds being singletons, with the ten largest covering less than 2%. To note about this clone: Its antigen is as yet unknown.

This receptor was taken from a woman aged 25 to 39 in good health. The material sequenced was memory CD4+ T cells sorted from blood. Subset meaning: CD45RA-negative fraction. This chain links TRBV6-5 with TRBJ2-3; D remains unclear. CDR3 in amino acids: CASSVTAGTDTQYF. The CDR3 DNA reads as TGTGCCAGCAGTGTGACGGCAGGCACAGATACGCAGTATTTT.